These T cell receptor beta chains were read from a single sample in a study of human T cells and chemical hapten exposure. MiXCR, applied by TCRdb to the RACE reads, yields one record per CDR3 protein. The sample contains approximately 95,000 distinct CDR3 sequences, about an eighth of which appear only once. Sequences were derived from whole blood, sampled in connection with sensitization to the hapten diphenylcyclopropenone (DPC). All receptors come from a middle-aged woman with alopecia areata. Some clones in this sample may be carry-over from other donors' samples. Each CDR3 is given with its conserved first and last residue. The D gene is left open where the match is weak. Clone size is stated in some rows and not others, as once, few, many or a class when expanded.

clone size	CDR3 length	D gene	J gene	V gene	CDR3 protein	CDR3 DNA
many	15	TRBD1	TRBJ1-2	TRBV18	CASSPGQGENYGYTF	TGTGCCAGCTCCCCGGGACAGGGCGAAAACTATGGCTACACCTTC
many	16	TRBD1	TRBJ2-5	TRBV7-8	CASSLSGTGQEETQYF	TGTGCCAGCAGCTTATCCGGGACAGGGCAAGAAGAGACCCAGTACTTC
many	14	TRBD1	TRBJ2-2	TRBV27	CASSPDRAAGELFF	TGTGCCAGCAGTCCCGACAGGGCCGCCGGGGAGCTGTTTTTT
.	14	.	TRBJ2-7	TRBV4-3	CASRRTASSYEQYF	TGCGCCAGCAGAAGGACGGCCAGCTCCTACGAGCAGTACTTC
few	11	.	TRBJ1-1	TRBV29-1	CSVTLATEAFF	TGCAGCGTAACTTTAGCCACTGAAGCTTTCTTT
many	13	.	TRBJ1-4	TRBV29-1	CSVARGVGEKLFF	TGCAGCGTTGCCAGGGGAGTCGGTGAAAAACTGTTTTTT
many	13	.	TRBJ1-5	TRBV7-2	CASSLGQNQPQHF	TGTGCCAGCAGCTTAGGACAGAATCAGCCCCAGCATTTT
many	15	TRBD2	TRBJ2-7	TRBV6-2/TRBV6-3	CASQQPGTSGNEQYF	TGTGCCAGCCAACAGCCCGGGACTAGCGGCAACGAGCAGTACTTC
many	15	.	TRBJ1-5	TRBV6-5	CASSLGQPSNQPQHF	TGTGCCAGCAGCTTGGGACAACCTAGCAATCAGCCCCAGCATTTT
.	15	.	TRBJ2-7	TRBV11-2	CASSLAIDRAYEQYF	TGTGCCAGCAGCTTAGCTATCGACAGAGCCTACGAGCAGTACTTC
many	17	.	TRBJ2-5	TRBV7-9	CASSLGSAPGAQETQYF	TGTGCCAGCAGCTTAGGATCAGCCCCGGGAGCGCAAGAGACCCAGTACTTC
many	15	TRBD1	TRBJ1-2	TRBV6-6	CASSYMEGAGYGYTF	TGTGCCAGCAGCTACATGGAGGGGGCCGGGTATGGCTACACCTTC
few	14	.	TRBJ2-7	TRBV14	CASSQGQGSYEQYF	TGTGCCAGCAGCCAAGGCCAGGGGTCCTACGAGCAGTACTTC
few	11	.	TRBJ2-1	TRBV29-1	CSGGVNNEQFF	TGCAGCGGGGGGGTTAACAATGAGCAGTTCTTC
.	13	.	TRBJ2-2	TRBV7-7	CASSRQETEELFF	TGTGCCAGCAGCCGTCAAGAGACCGAGGAGCTGTTTTTT
many	16	TRBD1	TRBJ2-1	TRBV11-3	CASSLVVTGDPNEQFF	TGTGCCAGCAGCCTCGTAGTGACAGGGGACCCTAATGAGCAGTTCTTC
many	16	TRBD1	TRBJ2-3	TRBV5-1	CASSLGQGAPTDTQYF	TGCGCCAGCAGCTTGGGTCAGGGGGCCCCCACAGATACGCAGTATTTT
.	20	TRBD2	TRBJ2-1	TRBV6-1	CASSAPGRGGGSPWYNEQFF	TGTGCCAGCAGTGCCCCAGGTAGGGGCGGGGGGAGTCCTTGGTACAATGAGCAGTTCTTC
many	14	TRBD1	TRBJ2-7	TRBV7-9	CASSTTDRTYEQYF	TGTGCCAGCAGCACGACGGACAGGACCTACGAGCAGTACTTC
many	14	.	TRBJ1-2	TRBV9	CASTPTTGAYGYTF	TGTGCCAGCACCCCAACCACGGGAGCCTATGGCTACACCTTC
.	14	.	TRBJ2-7	TRBV20-1	CSAREGTATYEQYF	TGCAGTGCTAGAGAAGGGACGGCGACCTACGAGCAGTACTTC
many	16	.	TRBJ1-4	TRBV19	CASSAQKFWSNEKLFF	TGTGCCAGTAGCGCTCAGAAATTTTGGAGTAATGAAAAACTGTTTTTT
.	14	.	TRBJ2-3	TRBV7-9	CASSPGGVVDTQYF	TGTGCCAGCAGCCCCGGCGGGGTGGTAGATACGCAGTATTTT
many	15	TRBD1	TRBJ1-2	TRBV6-2/TRBV6-3	CASSYETGGDYGYTF	TGTGCCAGCAGTTACGAGACAGGGGGCGATTATGGCTACACCTTC
.	14	.	TRBJ2-3	TRBV5-1	CASSDTHSTDTQYF	TGCGCCAGCAGCGACACCCATAGCACAGATACGCAGTATTTT
few	14	.	TRBJ2-1	TRBV7-2	CASSRDSLSHEQFF	TGTGCCAGCAGCAGGGACTCCTTGAGTCATGAGCAGTTCTTC
many	13	.	TRBJ1-1	TRBV10-1	CASSQGLLTEAFF	TGCGCCAGCAGTCAGGGGTTATTAACTGAAGCTTTCTTT
.	15	.	TRBJ1-3	TRBV7-2	CASSSVPISGNTIYF	TGTGCCAGCAGCTCAGTACCCATCTCTGGAAACACCATATATTTT
many	14	TRBD1	TRBJ1-1	TRBV5-1	CASSTPGQISEAFF	TGCGCCAGCAGCACTCCGGGACAGATTTCTGAAGCTTTCTTT
.	15	.	TRBJ1-2	TRBV27	CASSTTLVAAKGYTF	TGTGCCAGCAGTACTACCCTCGTGGCAGCCAAAGGCTACACCTTC
.	15	TRBD2	TRBJ2-5	TRBV7-3	CASSPQAGGWETQYF	TGTGCCAGCAGCCCCCAAGCGGGGGGGTGGGAGACCCAGTACTTC
many	14	TRBD1	TRBJ1-4	TRBV11-2	CASSRGGTNEKLFF	TGTGCCAGCTCCAGGGGGGGAACTAATGAAAAACTGTTTTTT
few	14	.	TRBJ2-2	TRBV28	CASGVLPNTGELFF	TGTGCCAGCGGCGTCCTCCCGAACACCGGGGAGCTGTTTTTT
.	12	TRBD1	TRBJ2-1	TRBV2	CASTVGTVEQFF	TGTGCCAGCACTGTAGGGACAGTGGAGCAGTTCTTC
many	11	.	TRBJ2-4	TRBV6-2/TRBV6-3	CASAGENIQYF	TGTGCCAGCGCGGGCGAAAACATTCAGTACTTC
many	14	.	TRBJ2-1	TRBV5-4	CASSRAGLLSEQFF	TGTGCCAGCAGCAGAGCGGGCCTTTTAAGTGAGCAGTTCTTC
.	14	TRBD1	TRBJ2-3	TRBV29-1	CSVEGQGMADTQYF	TGCAGCGTTGAGGGACAGGGGATGGCAGATACGCAGTATTTT